This T cell receptor (beta chain) was captured by sequencing in a study of T cell repertoires in cytomegalovirus infection. Study-level results: Public TCR beta family frequency separated CMV-and-HLA carriers, including in an independent cohort. The ex vivo response was dominated by HLA-C-restricted CMV-specific TCR beta clonotypes.

TCRdb re-called the reads with MiXCR, one entry per CDR3 protein. The table lists approximately 700,000 distinct CDR3 sequences, 35% of them singletons. Worth noting for this clonotype: Antigen: not known.

CDR1 and CDR2 from the germline V gene are ENHRY and SYGVKD. V trimming: 6 bases; J trimming: 6 bases; junction bases outside the gene matches: 14. There are 16 residues in the CDR3. This receptor was taken from a human donor in good health (CMV status not recorded). Some clones in this sample may be carry-over from other donors' samples. The sequenced sample consisted of PBMCs. The chain couples TRBV10-3 to TRBJ1-2, with TRBD1 matching 9 bases. The CDR3 spells CAIRGTGNIRGDGYTF. For the CDR3, the DNA is TGTGCCATCAGGGGGACAGGGAATATTCGCGGTGATGGCTACACCTTC.